A single sample gave rise to the 21 T cell receptor beta chains below, sequenced in a study of T cells in localized non-small cell lung cancer. The method was immunoSEQ multiplex PCR; TCRdb's version includes in-frame clones alone and lacks a portion of them. The table lists about 47,000 clones, around 86% of them singletons. The starting material was PBMCs, obtained before any cancer treatment. These receptor sequences come from a man between 40 and 70 years old with stage II lung adenocarcinoma.

With respect to this clone: Other DNA sequences in the same sample also yield this CDR3. The chain joins TRBV2 to TRBJ2-5, with 8 bases lining up with TRBD1. This CDR3 spans 14 amino acids. V shed 2 bases and J 3 bases; nucleotides not matched to a gene: 2. Per the germline V gene, CDR1 is SNHLY and CDR2 is FYNNEI. The chain's CDR3 is CASSELTGEETQYF. For the CDR3, the DNA is TGTGCCAGCAGTGAACTGACAGGGGAAGAGACCCAGTACTTC.

Only one count was recorded for this clone. The chain employs TRBV10-3 and TRBJ1-4; no clear D gene. The V gene's germline CDR1 is ENHRY and CDR2 SYGVKD. V lost 3 bases to trimming and J lost 5 bases, with 4 bases between them. The CDR3 is 12 residues long. CDR3: CAISDENEKLFF. DNA of the CDR3: TGTGCCATCAGTGACGAGAATGAAAAACTGTTTTTT.

The chain employs TRBV19 and TRBJ1-5, with D tentatively TRBD1 (5 bases). CDR3 length: 17 residues. Trimming took off 0 bases at V and 4 bases at J, with 16 bases between the two ends. Germline CDR1 LNHDA, CDR2 SQIVND (reference sequence). CDR3 in amino acids: CASSIDKRGTRNQPQHF. CDR3 coding DNA: TGTGCCAGTAGTATAGATAAGCGAGGGACTCGGAATCAGCCCCAGCATTTT.

V usage is TRBV9 and J usage is TRBJ2-3; 12 bases map to TRBD2. V lost 0 bases, J lost 1 base, and 3 bases stayed unmatched. The germline gives CDR1 SGDLS, CDR2 YYNGEE. The CDR3 totals 17 residues. CDR3 coding DNA: TGTGCCAGCAGCGTAGGGGCTAGCGGGGGGGGCACAGATACGCAGTATTTT. Its protein product is CASSVGASGGGTDTQYF.

The genes are TRBV5-6 and TRBJ2-3; D remains ambiguous. CDR3 length: 13 amino acids. The germline V and J ends were trimmed by 4 bases and 6 bases, with 12 bases remaining between them. Germline loops: CDR1 SGHDT, CDR2 YYEEEE. The CDR3 protein is CASSDNPMDTQYF. The CDR3 nucleotides are TGTGCCAGCAGCGACAATCCTATGGATACGCAGTATTTT.

This chain joins TRBV20-1 and TRBJ2-5; D not certain. There are 11 residues in the CDR3. Between the trimmed V and J ends, which lost 3 bases and 5 bases, there was a span of 7 bases. Germline assignment: CDR1 DFQATT and CDR2 SNEGSKA (reference sequence). Here the CDR3 reads CSASRRETQYF. The CDR3 bases are TGCAGTGCTAGCCGCCGTGAGACCCAGTACTTC.

This chain links TRBV30 with TRBJ2-6; TRBD1 agrees at 7 bases. This CDR3 spans 15 amino acids. V lost 4 bases, J lost 3 bases, and 6 bases stayed unmatched. In germline, CDR1 is GTSNPN, CDR2 SVGIG (reference sequence). In nucleotides, the CDR3 is TGTGCCTGGATAAGGGGGCTGGGTGGGGCCAACGTCCTGACTTTC. Translation gives CAWIRGLGGANVLTF. Complete variable domain (other parts from reference TRBV30 and TRBJ2-6): SQTIHQWPATLVQPVGSPLSLECTVEGTSNPNLYWYRQAAGRGLQLLFYSVGIGQISSEVPQNLSASRPQDRQFILSSKKLLLSDSGFYLCAWIRGLGGANVLTFGAGSRLTVL.

The gene calls are TRBV2 and TRBJ2-1; D is unresolved. This CDR3 is built from 16 residues. With 5 bases removed from V and 0 bases from J, the gap between germline ends came to 14 bases. Germline-derived CDR1 and CDR2 are SNHLY and FYNNEI. CDR3 sequence: CASSTSSVSSYNEQFF. The CDR3 DNA is TGTGCCAGCAGTACCTCCTCTGTGAGCTCCTACAATGAGCAGTTCTTC.

The chain uses TRBV6-1 and TRBJ2-2, with D possibly matching TRBD1 (5 bases). The V end was cut by 6 bases, the J end by 0 bases, with 11 bases between. This CDR3 region has 15 residues. Germline CDR1 MNHNS, CDR2 SASEGT. The CDR3 DNA follows: TGTGCCAGCAGGCAGGGTCCGGCGAACACCGGGGAGCTGTTTTTT. Translating it yields CASRQGPANTGELFF.

The CDR3 is CASSVGVEVNTEAFF. For the CDR3, the DNA is TGTGCCAGCAGCGTAGGAGTCGAGGTGAACACTGAAGCTTTCTTT. The gene calls are TRBV9 and TRBJ1-1, with D uncertain. The ends were cut back, 0 bases at V and 0 bases at J, with 9 bases in the middle. The CDR3 is 15 amino acids. Germline V CDR1 and CDR2: SGDLS, YYNGEE.

The chain uses TRBV11-1 and TRBJ2-2, with no clear D. From germline, CDR1 is SGHAT and CDR2 FQDESV (reference sequence). This CDR3 comprises 13 residues. V lost 3 bases and J lost 2, with 4 bases in between. The CDR3 nucleotides read TGTGCCAGCAGCTTGGAAAACACCGGGGAGCTGTTTTTT. It codes for CASSLENTGELFF.

This chain uses TRBV4-2 with TRBJ2-1, with D maybe TRBD2 (6 bases). V gave up 3 bases and J gave up 5 bases, with 14 bases separating them. The CDR3 contains 15 residues. Looked up from germline, CDR1 is LGHNA and CDR2 is YNFKEQ. Here the CDR3 DNA reads TGTGCCAGCAGCCAGGGAGGTGGGGAGAACAATGAGCAGTTCTTC. Amino acids: CASSQGGGENNEQFF.

This chain links TRBV5-6 with TRBJ1-1; TRBD1 might be the D (6 bases). This CDR3 has 14 residues. Germline loops: CDR1 SGHDT, CDR2 YYEEEE. V was clipped by 5 bases and J by 7 bases, with 18 bases between them. The CDR3 DNA sequence: TGTGCCAGCAGTTATCCTCAGGGGAGGCTTGAAGCTTTCTTT. It encodes CASSYPQGRLEAFF.

The CDR3 protein is CASNTGGGNTIYF. For the CDR3, the DNA is TGTGCCAGCAATACCGGGGGCGGAAACACCATATATTTT. This rearrangement joins TRBV28 to TRBJ1-3; a possible D gene is TRBD1 (6 bases). V lost 7 bases to trimming and J lost 4 bases, with 11 bases between them. Germline V gene sequence: CDR1 MDHEN, CDR2 SYDVKM. CDR3 size: 13 residues.

This clone was observed a handful of times. Written as DNA, the CDR3 is TGTGCCAGCAGCTTGGCCAGACAGATGGGCACCTTC. Translation gives CASSLARQMGTF. The genes are TRBV5-4 and TRBJ1-2, with a weak D call TRBD1 (5 bases). Trimming took 0 bases from V and 13 from J, leaving 13 bases between them. Germline V gene lookup returns CDR1 SGHNT and CDR2 YYREEE (reference sequence). The CDR3 extends over 12 amino acids.

V and J are TRBV19 and TRBJ1-5; the D is unclear. Deletions cut 7 bases from V and 3 bases from J, with 16 bases between. CDR3 length: 15 amino acids. CDR1 LNHDA and CDR2 SQIVND come from the germline V gene (reference sequence). CDR3 sequence reads: CASKQTRRVNQPQHF. The CDR3, as DNA: TGTGCCAGTAAACAAACGAGGAGGGTCAATCAGCCCCAGCATTTT. The entire variable domain, with the rest obtained from reference TRBV19 and TRBJ1-5, is as follows: DGGITQSPKYLFRKEGQNVTLSCEQNLNHDAMYWYRQDPGQGLRLIYYSQIVNDFQKGDIAEGYSVSREKKESFPLTVTSAQKNPTAFYLCASKQTRRVNQPQHFGDGTRLSIL.

The genes are TRBV14 and TRBJ2-1; D is perhaps TRBD2 (6 bases). V dropped 5 bases and J dropped 3 bases, with 14 bases sitting between them. The CDR3 has 15 residues. Germline loops: CDR1 SGHDN, CDR2 FVKESK. CDR3 DNA sequence: TGTGCCAGCAGCTCCCAGGGACTCTTCTACAATGAGCAGTTCTTC. Amino acid sequence: CASSSQGLFYNEQFF.

The gene calls are TRBV2 and TRBJ2-1; TRBD2 agrees at 7 bases. After removal of 7 bases from V and 6 bases from J, the junction contained 15 bases not matched to a gene. The germline V gene has CDR1 SNHLY and CDR2 FYNNEI. CDR3 length equals 16 residues. CDR3 bases: TGTGCCAGCACGATCCACAAGGGGAGGGTGGGCAATGAGCAGTTCTTC. This gives the protein CASTIHKGRVGNEQFF.

The J gene is TRBJ1-4, the V gene TRBV7-8; D is perhaps TRBD1 (5 bases). The V gene's germline CDR1 is SGHVS and CDR2 FQNEAQ. The V end lost 1 base, the J end lost 3 bases, and 9 bases lay between the germline ends. The CDR3 spans 15 residues. CDR3 protein: CASSLGPGPNEKLFF. The CDR3 DNA sequence: TGTGCCAGCAGCTTAGGTCCAGGGCCTAATGAAAAACTGTTTTTT.

Details on this clone: One end of the junction varies from germline; a read error may be responsible. The sample holds other DNA sequences that translate to the same CDR3. The CDR3 DNA sequence: TGTGCCAGTAGCTTACAGGGTCGTGGCTACACCTTC. This encodes CASSLQGRGYTF. The chain carries TRBV5-4 and TRBJ1-2; D might be TRBD1 (6 bases). Germline CDR1 is SGHNT and CDR2 is YYREEE (reference sequence). The CDR3 consists of 12 residues.

J is TRBJ2-1 and V is TRBV11-2, with D perhaps matching TRBD1 (6 bases). Germline CDR1 reads SGHAT; CDR2 reads FQNNGV. Trimming pared 0 bases from V and 6 bases from J, leaving 18 bases between. The CDR3 sequence is 17 residues long. CDR3 loop: CASSLDLQGGGGNEQFF. Written as DNA, the CDR3 is TGTGCCAGCAGCTTAGATCTACAGGGTGGTGGGGGCAATGAGCAGTTCTTC.